This is a list of T cell receptor beta chains from one sample in a study of identifying expanded T cells in peripheral blood. Method: immunoSEQ multiplex PCR; TCRdb's copy keeps in-frame clones and lacks some. The sample consists of around 100,000 clones, 75% to 90% of them appearing once. Sequencing used blood. The receptor source for this set is a person aged 18-70 years in good health. Both conserved end residues are part of each CDR3. A D gene is named only where the DNA matches it firmly. Clone size is not always given. Where it is, it says once, few, many or a class for expanded clones.

J: TRBJ1-2; V: TRBV9; D: -; size: -; DNA: TGTGCCAGCAGCGTAGAATCGGGGTGGGAAGGTGGCTACACCTTC; CDR3: CASSVESGWEGGYTF
J: TRBJ2-7; V: TRBV4-1; D: -; size: -; DNA: TGCGCCAGCAGCCCTTTTGTCACAGTTTCTTCCGAGCAGTACTTC; CDR3: CASSPFVTVSSEQYF
J: TRBJ2-7; V: TRBV2; D: -; size: -; DNA: TGTGCCAGCATAAGGACAGCGATCTCCTACGAGCAGTACTTC; CDR3: CASIRTAISYEQYF
J: TRBJ1-2; V: TRBV28; D: -; size: -; DNA: TGTGCCAGCAGTTCACCCCACCAGACACGGGCCTATGGCTACACCTTC; CDR3: CASSSPHQTRAYGYTF
J: TRBJ2-2; V: TRBV11-2; D: TRBD2; size: -; DNA: TGTGCCAGCAGCTCGTCGCTAGCGGGATTCACCGGGGAGCTGTTTTTT; CDR3: CASSSSLAGFTGELFF
J: TRBJ2-7; V: TRBV5-1; D: TRBD1; size: -; DNA: TGCGCCAGCAGCGGAACAGGGGTCCACGAGCAGTACTTC; CDR3: CASSGTGVHEQYF
J: TRBJ2-5; V: TRBV7-2; D: TRBD2; size: -; DNA: TGTGCCAGCAGACCCACAGTCAGCGGGGCGAGGCGTCGGGAGACCCAGTACTTC; CDR3: CASRPTVSGARRRETQYF
J: TRBJ2-7; V: TRBV2; D: -; size: -; DNA: TGTGCCAGCAGTGAAGGGCGGTACGAGCAGTACTTC; CDR3: CASSEGRYEQYF
J: TRBJ1-1; V: TRBV7-2; D: TRBD1; size: -; DNA: TGTGCCAGCAGGCCCCCGACAGGGGGCGACACTGAAGCTTTCTTT; CDR3: CASRPPTGGDTEAFF
J: TRBJ2-2; V: TRBV19; D: -; size: -; DNA: TGTGCCAGCCACCCCGCCCACGGGGGGCGAGGGAACACCGGGGAGCTGTTTTTT; CDR3: CASHPAHGGRGNTGELFF
J: TRBJ1-5; V: TRBV7-2; D: -; size: -; DNA: TGTGCCAGCAGCATGTCGTCACGGCCCCAGCATTTT; CDR3: CASSMSSRPQHF
J: TRBJ1-2; V: TRBV6-1; D: TRBD1; size: -; DNA: TGTGCCAGCAGTGAGGGACAGGGTAAAAACTATGGCTACACCTTC; CDR3: CASSEGQGKNYGYTF
J: TRBJ2-3; V: TRBV7-2; D: -; size: once; DNA: TGTGCCAGCAGCCCATCGACAGATACGCAGTATTTT; CDR3: CASSPSTDTQYF
J: TRBJ2-1; V: TRBV28; D: -; size: -; DNA: TGTGCCAGCAGTTCCCTCGTTAGGAGCGTATGGGCCGATGAGCAGTTCTTC; CDR3: CASSSLVRSVWADEQFF
J: TRBJ2-6; V: TRBV19; D: -; size: -; DNA: TGTGCCAGTAGTATAGGGGCATCTGGGGCCAACGTCCTGACTTTC; CDR3: CASSIGASGANVLTF
J: TRBJ1-2; V: TRBV7-9; D: -; size: -; DNA: TGTGCCAGCAGCTTGACGGGAGAGGGCTACACCTTC; CDR3: CASSLTGEGYTF
J: TRBJ2-6; V: TRBV11-1; D: -; size: -; DNA: TGTGCCAGCAGCTTAGATCGTGCTGGGGCCAACGTCCTGACTTTC; CDR3: CASSLDRAGANVLTF